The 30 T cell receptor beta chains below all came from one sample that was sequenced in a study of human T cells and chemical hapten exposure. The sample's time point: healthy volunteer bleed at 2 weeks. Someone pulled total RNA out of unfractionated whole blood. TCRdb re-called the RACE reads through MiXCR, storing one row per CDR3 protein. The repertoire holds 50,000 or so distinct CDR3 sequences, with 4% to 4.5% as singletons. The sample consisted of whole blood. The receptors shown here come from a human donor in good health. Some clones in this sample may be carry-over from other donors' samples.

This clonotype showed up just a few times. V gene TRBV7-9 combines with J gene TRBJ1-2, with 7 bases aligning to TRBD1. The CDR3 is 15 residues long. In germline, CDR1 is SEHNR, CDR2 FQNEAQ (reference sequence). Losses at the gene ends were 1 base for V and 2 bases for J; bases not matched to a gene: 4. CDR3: CASSLERQGNYGYTF. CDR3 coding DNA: TGTGCCAGCAGCTTAGAGAGACAGGGAAACTATGGCTACACCTTC.

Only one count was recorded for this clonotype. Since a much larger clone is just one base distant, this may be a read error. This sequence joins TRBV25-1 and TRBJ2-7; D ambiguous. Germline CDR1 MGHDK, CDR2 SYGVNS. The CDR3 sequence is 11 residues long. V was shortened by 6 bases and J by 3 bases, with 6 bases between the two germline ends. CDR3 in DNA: TGTGCCAGCAGGAAGTTCTACGAGCAGTACTTC. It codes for CASRKFYEQYF.

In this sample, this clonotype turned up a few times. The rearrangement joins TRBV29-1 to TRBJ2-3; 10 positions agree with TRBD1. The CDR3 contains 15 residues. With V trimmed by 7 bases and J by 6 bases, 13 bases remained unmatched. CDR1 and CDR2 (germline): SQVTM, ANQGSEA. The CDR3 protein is CSAKYRDRGRDTQYF. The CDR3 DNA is TGCAGCGCAAAGTACCGGGACAGGGGAAGGGATACGCAGTATTTT.

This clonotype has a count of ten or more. CDR3 loop: CAWSASWVYGYTF. Here the CDR3 DNA reads TGTGCCTGGAGTGCATCTTGGGTCTATGGCTACACCTTC. This chain joins TRBV30 and TRBJ1-2; D not resolved. This CDR3 region has 13 residues. The germline CDR1 and CDR2 sequences are GTSNPN and SVGIG (reference sequence). V lost 1 base to trimming and J lost 4 bases, with 10 bases between them.

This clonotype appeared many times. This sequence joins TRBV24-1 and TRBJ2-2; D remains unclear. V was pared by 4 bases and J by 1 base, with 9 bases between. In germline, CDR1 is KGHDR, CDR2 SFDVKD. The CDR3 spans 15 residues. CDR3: CATSDTRQNTGELFF. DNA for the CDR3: TGTGCCACCAGTGACACCAGACAGAACACCGGGGAGCTGTTTTTT.

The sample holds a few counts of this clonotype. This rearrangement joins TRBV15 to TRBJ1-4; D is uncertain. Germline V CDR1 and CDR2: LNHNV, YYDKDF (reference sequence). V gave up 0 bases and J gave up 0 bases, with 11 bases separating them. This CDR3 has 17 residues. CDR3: CATSREWQVATNEKLFF. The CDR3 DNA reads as TGTGCCACCAGCAGAGAGTGGCAGGTTGCAACTAATGAAAAACTGTTTTTT. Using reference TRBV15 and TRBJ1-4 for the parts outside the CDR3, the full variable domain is DAMVIQNPRYQVTQFGKPVTLSCSQTLNHNVMYWYQQKSSQAPKLLFHYYDKDFNNEADTPDNFQSRRPNTSFCFLDIRSPGLGDTAMYLCATSREWQVATNEKLFFGSGTQLSVL.

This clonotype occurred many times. The CDR3 region has the DNA TGCGCCAGCAGCAGGGGGGGATGGCCTGAAGCTTTCTTT. Its translation: CASSRGGWPEAFF. The chain has TRBV5-1 and TRBJ1-1; tentatively, D is TRBD1 (6 bases). V lost 4 bases to trimming and J lost 6 bases, with 13 bases between them. This CDR3 comprises 13 residues. The germline V gene has CDR1 SGHRS and CDR2 YFSETQ. Full variable domain (remainder filled in from reference TRBV5-1 and TRBJ1-1): KAGVTQTPRYLIKTRGQQVTLSCSPISGHRSVSWYQQTPGQGLQFLFEYFSETQRNKGNFPGRFSGRQFSNSRSEMNVSTLELGDSALYLCASSRGGWPEAFFGQGTRLTVV.

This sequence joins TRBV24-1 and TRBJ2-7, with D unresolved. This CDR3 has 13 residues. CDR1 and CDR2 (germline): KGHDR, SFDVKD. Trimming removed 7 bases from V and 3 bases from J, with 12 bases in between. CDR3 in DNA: TGTGCCACCAGCGGGTTAAACGACTACGAGCAGTACTTC. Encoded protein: CATSGLNDYEQYF.

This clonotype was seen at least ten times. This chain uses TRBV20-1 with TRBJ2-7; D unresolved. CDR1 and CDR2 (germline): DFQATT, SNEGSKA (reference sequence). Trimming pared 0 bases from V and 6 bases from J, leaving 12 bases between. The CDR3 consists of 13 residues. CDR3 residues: CSARDGKPGEQYF. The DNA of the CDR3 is TGCAGTGCTAGAGATGGGAAGCCCGGCGAGCAGTACTTC.

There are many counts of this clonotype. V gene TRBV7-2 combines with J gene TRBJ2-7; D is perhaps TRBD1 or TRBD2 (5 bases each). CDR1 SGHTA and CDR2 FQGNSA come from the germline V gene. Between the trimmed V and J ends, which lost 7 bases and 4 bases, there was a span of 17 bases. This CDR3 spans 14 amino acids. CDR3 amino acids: CASNSGTRIYEQYF. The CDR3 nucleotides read TGTGCCAGCAATTCCGGGACCCGAATATACGAGCAGTACTTC.

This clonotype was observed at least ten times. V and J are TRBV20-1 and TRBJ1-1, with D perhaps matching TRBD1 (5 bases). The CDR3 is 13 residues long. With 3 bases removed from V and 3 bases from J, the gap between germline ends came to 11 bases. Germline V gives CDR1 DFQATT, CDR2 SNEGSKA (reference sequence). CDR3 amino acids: CSASQGLYTEAFF. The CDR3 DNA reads TGCAGTGCTAGCCAGGGACTCTACACTGAAGCTTTCTTT.

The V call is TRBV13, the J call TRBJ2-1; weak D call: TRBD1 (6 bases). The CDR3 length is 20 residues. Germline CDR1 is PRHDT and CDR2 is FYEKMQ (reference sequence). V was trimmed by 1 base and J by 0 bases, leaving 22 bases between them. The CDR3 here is CASSLVLPGTRDHSYNEQFF. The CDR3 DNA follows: TGTGCCAGCAGCTTAGTCCTTCCTGGGACACGGGATCACTCCTACAATGAGCAGTTCTTC. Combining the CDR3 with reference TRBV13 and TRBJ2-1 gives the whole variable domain AAGVIQSPRHLIKEKRETATLKCYPIPRHDTVYWYQQGPGQDPQFLISFYEKMQSDKGSIPDRFSAQQFSDYHSELNMSSLELGDSALYFCASSLVLPGTRDHSYNEQFFGPGTRLTVL.

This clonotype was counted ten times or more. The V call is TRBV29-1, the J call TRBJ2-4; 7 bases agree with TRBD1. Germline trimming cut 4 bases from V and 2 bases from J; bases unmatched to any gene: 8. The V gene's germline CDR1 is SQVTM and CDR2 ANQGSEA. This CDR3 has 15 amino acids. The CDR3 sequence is CSVARDSLPKNIQYF. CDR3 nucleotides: TGCAGCGTTGCCCGGGACAGCTTGCCCAAAAACATTCAGTACTTC.

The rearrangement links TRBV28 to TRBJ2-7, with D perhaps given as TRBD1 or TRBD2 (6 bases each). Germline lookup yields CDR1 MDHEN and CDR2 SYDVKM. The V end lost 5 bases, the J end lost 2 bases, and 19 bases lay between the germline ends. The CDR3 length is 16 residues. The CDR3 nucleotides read TGTGCCAGCAGTCCACCTCTAGGGGGAGGACCCTACGAGCAGTACTTC. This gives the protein CASSPPLGGGPYEQYF.

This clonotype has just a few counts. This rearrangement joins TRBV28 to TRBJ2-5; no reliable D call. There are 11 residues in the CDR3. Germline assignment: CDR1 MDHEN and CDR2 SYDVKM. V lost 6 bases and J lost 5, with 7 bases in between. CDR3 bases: TGTGCCAGCAGGGCAAAGGAGACCCAGTACTTC. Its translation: CASRAKETQYF.

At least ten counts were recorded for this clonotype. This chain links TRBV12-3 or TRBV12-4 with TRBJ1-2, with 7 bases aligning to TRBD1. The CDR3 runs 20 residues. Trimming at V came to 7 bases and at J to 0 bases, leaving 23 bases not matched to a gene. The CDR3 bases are TGTGCCAGCATCCGGACACACAGGGGAATTGGAGACAGAACTAACTATGGCTACACCTTC. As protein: CASIRTHRGIGDRTNYGYTF.

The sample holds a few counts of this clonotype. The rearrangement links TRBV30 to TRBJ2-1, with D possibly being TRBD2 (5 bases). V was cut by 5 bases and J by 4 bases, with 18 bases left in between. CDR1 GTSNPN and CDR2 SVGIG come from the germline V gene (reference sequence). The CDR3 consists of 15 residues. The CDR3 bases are TGTGCCTGGGCCGGGGAGCGCGGAGGATACAATGAGCAGTTCTTC. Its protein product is CAWAGERGGYNEQFF.

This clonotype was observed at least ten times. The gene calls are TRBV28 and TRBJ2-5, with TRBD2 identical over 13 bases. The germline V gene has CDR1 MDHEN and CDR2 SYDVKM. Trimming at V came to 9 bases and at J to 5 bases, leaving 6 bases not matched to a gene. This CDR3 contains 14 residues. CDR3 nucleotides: TGTGCCAGTGCGGGGACTAGCGGGACCGAGACCCAGTACTTC. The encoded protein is CASAGTSGTETQYF.

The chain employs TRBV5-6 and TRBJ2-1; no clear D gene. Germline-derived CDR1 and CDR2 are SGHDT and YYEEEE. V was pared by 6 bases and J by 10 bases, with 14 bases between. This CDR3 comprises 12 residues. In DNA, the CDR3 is TGTGCCAGCACCAGTACTGTCGGAGAGCAGTTCTTC. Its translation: CASTSTVGEQFF.

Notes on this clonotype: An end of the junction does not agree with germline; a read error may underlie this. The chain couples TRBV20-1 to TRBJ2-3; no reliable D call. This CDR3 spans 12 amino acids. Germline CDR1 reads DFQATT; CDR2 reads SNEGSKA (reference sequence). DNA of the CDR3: TGCAGTGCTAGAGGTAGCATAGATACGCAGTATTTT. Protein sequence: CSARGSIDTQYF.

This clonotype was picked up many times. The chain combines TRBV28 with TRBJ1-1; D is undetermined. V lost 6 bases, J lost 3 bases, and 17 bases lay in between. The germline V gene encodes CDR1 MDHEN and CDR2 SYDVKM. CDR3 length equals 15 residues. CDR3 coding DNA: TGTGCCAGCAGCCTACTGAGTTCTGGGTACACTGAAGCTTTCTTT. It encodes CASSLLSSGYTEAFF.

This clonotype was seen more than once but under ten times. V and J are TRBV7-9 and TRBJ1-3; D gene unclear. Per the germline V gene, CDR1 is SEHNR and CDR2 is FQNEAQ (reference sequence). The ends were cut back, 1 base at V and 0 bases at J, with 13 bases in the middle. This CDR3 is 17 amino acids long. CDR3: CASSLVPFRGSGNTIYF. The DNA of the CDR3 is TGTGCCAGCAGCTTAGTTCCCTTCCGCGGCTCTGGAAACACCATATATTTT.

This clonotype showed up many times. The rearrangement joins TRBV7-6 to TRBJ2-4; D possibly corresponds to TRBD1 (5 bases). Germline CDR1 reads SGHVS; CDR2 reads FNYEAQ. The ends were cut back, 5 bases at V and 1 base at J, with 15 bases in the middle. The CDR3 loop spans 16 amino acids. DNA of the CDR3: TGTGCCAGCAGCCCGAGACAGATAGGGGCCAAAAACATTCAGTACTTC. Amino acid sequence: CASSPRQIGAKNIQYF.

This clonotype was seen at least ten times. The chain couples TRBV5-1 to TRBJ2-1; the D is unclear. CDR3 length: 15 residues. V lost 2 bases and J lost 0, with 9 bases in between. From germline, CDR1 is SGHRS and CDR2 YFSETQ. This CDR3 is CASSFTLSSYNEQFF. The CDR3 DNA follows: TGCGCCAGCAGCTTCACTCTAAGCTCCTACAATGAGCAGTTCTTC. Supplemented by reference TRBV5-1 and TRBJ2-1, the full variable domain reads KAGVTQTPRYLIKTRGQQVTLSCSPISGHRSVSWYQQTPGQGLQFLFEYFSETQRNKGNFPGRFSGRQFSNSRSEMNVSTLELGDSALYLCASSFTLSSYNEQFFGPGTRLTVL.

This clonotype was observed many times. The CDR3 nucleotides read TGTGCCAGCAGTTCCTCGGGGTACACCGGGGAGCTGTTTTTT. Protein product: CASSSSGYTGELFF. The gene calls are TRBV28 and TRBJ2-2, with D possibly matching TRBD2 (5 bases). V lost 4 bases and J lost 3, with 9 bases in between. The CDR3 is 14 residues long. From germline, CDR1 is MDHEN and CDR2 SYDVKM.

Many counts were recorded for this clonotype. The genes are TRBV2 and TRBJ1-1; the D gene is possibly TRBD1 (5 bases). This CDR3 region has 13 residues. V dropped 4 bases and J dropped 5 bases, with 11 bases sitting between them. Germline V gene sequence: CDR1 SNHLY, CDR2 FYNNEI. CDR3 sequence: CASSGNKGTEAFF. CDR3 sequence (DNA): TGTGCCAGCAGTGGTAATAAGGGGACTGAAGCTTTCTTT.

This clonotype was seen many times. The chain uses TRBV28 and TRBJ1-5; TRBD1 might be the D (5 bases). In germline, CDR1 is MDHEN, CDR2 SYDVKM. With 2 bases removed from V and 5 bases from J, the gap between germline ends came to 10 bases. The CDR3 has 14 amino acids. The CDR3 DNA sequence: TGTGCCAGCAGTTTAGGGGGGAGGGATCAGCCCCAGCATTTT. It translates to CASSLGGRDQPQHF.

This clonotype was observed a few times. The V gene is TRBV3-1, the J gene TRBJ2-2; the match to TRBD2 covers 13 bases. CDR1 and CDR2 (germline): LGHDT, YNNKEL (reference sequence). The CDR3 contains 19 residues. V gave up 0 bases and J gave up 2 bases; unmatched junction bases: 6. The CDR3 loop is CASSQDALAGGENTGELFF. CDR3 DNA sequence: TGTGCCAGCAGCCAAGATGCACTAGCGGGAGGGGAAAACACCGGGGAGCTGTTTTTT.

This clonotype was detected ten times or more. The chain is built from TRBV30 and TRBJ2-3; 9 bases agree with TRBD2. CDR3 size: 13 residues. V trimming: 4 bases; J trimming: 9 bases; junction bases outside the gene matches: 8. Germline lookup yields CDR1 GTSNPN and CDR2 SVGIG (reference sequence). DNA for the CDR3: TGTGCCTGGAAAAGGGCTAGCGGGATCACGCAGTATTTT. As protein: CAWKRASGITQYF.

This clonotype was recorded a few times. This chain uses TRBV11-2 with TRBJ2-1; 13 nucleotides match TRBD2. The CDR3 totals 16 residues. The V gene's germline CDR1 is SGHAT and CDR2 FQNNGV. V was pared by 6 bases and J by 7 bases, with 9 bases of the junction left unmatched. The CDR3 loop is CASRGGLAGIRNEQFF. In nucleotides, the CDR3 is TGTGCCAGCAGGGGGGGACTAGCGGGAATTAGAAATGAGCAGTTCTTC. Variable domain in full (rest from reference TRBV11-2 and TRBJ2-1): EAGVAQSPRYKIIEKRQSVAFWCNPISGHATLYWYQQILGQGPKLLIQFQNNGVVDDSQLPKDRFSAERLKGVDSTLKIQPAKLEDSAVYLCASRGGLAGIRNEQFFGPGTRLTVL.